This paragraph covers one T cell receptor beta chain sequence. The antigen remains unidentified. The data were obtained in a study of T-cell reconstitution after alpha-beta-depleted transplantation in children. Study-level results: Several hundred graft clones that had expanded were reportedly the source of alpha-beta T cells about two months after transplant. Surviving recipient T cells and thymic progenitors accounted for the high day-60 TCRbeta diversity observed in some patients. Fresh T-cell production supplied most of the T-cell counts and diversity seen one year after transplant.

CDR1 and CDR2 (germline): DFQATT, SNEGSKA (reference sequence). The CDR3 has 13 amino acids. V trimming: 6 bases; J trimming: 3 bases; junction bases outside the gene matches: 4. Preparation of the TCRbeta library was carried out with unique molecular identifiers. TCRdb processed the PCR reads anew with MiXCR; each CDR3 protein has one entry. This sample has a few hundred thousand distinct CDR3 sequences, with 10% to 15% found just once. Sequenced material: PBMCs, mostly from graft donor cells, taken 360 days after TCRalphabeta/CD19-depleted stem cell transplant. This receptor was obtained from a male patient younger than 18 who had a stem cell transplant for acute myeloid leukemia, so the T cells may come from the graft donor. The rearrangement joins TRBV20-1 to TRBJ2-7, with 11 bases matching TRBD2. CDR3 nucleotide sequence: TGCAGTGCCCCCGGGACTAGCGGCTACGAGCAGTACTTC. Its protein product is CSAPGTSGYEQYF.